This is a list of T cell receptor beta chains from one sample in a study of cytomegalovirus exposure and HLA in healthy donors. Some clones are missing from TCRdb's copy, which holds only in-frame ones; the method was immunoSEQ multiplex PCR. This table holds roughly 160,000 clones, approximately 75% found once. Sequenced input: PBMCs. These TCRs come from a man in his forties or fifties in good health and CMV-seropositive. CDR3s include the opening cysteine and the closing phenylalanine or tryptophan. A D gene is named only where the DNA matches it firmly. Clone size is stated in some rows and not others, as once, few, many or a class when expanded.

TRBV15	TRBJ1-5	.	.	TGTGCCACCAGCAGAGAGGGGCAAAGCAATCAGCCCCAGCATTTT	CATSREGQSNQPQHF
TRBV30	TRBJ2-5	TRBD2	.	TGTGCCTGGAGTGCGGGAGGGGCCCGGGAGACCCAGTACTTC	CAWSAGGARETQYF
TRBV4-1	TRBJ1-6	TRBD1	.	TGCGCCAGCAGCCAAGAGGATTACACAGGGGTACATTCACCCCTCCACTTT	CASSQEDYTGVHSPLHF
TRBV29-1	TRBJ2-1	.	.	TGCAGCGTTGGGCGGACGGGGAGAGGCAATGAGCAGTTCTTC	CSVGRTGRGNEQFF
TRBV29-1	TRBJ1-2	.	.	TGCAGCGTTGACTCTACAGGGTTACCCGCTAACTATGGCTACACCTTC	CSVDSTGLPANYGYTF
TRBV5-4	TRBJ1-2	.	.	TGTGCCAGCAGCTTGGGACAGACCTCCTATGGCTACACCTTC	CASSLGQTSYGYTF
TRBV6-5	TRBJ1-5	TRBD1	.	TGTGCCAGCAGGGAGAGACAGGGCCATCAGCCCCAGCATTTT	CASRERQGHQPQHF
TRBV5-1	TRBJ2-7	TRBD1	few	TGCGCCAGCAGCTTGGCCGGGACAGGGGGCTACGAGCAGTACTTC	CASSLAGTGGYEQYF
TRBV11-2	TRBJ2-5	.	few	TGTGCCAGCAGCCTGGGGGGGCAGATCCAAGAGACCCAGTACTTC	CASSLGGQIQETQYF
TRBV12-5	TRBJ1-2	.	.	TGTGCTAGTGGTTTCGGCCCAACAGTTGACTATGGCTACACCTTC	CASGFGPTVDYGYTF
TRBV9	TRBJ1-6	TRBD1	few	TGTGCCAGCAGCCGGACAGGGTCGGAACCACCCCTCCACTTT	CASSRTGSEPPLHF
TRBV9	TRBJ2-7	.	.	TGTGCCAGCAGCGTAGGGCAAGGGAGCCCTCCCTCCTACGAGCAGTACTTC	CASSVGQGSPPSYEQYF
TRBV21-1	TRBJ2-1	.	.	TGTGCCAGCAGCAAAGCGCGTCCGGCGGATTACAATGAGCAGTTCTTC	CASSKARPADYNEQFF
TRBV2	TRBJ1-2	TRBD1	.	TGTGCCAGCCGGGACAGTCTCTACTATGGCTACACCTTC	CASRDSLYYGYTF
TRBV2	TRBJ1-2	TRBD1	.	TGTGCCAGCAGTAATTCCGGGACAGGCACCTATGGCTACACCTTC	CASSNSGTGTYGYTF
TRBV9	TRBJ1-5	.	.	TGTGCCAGCGGACAGTCCAACCAGCCCCAGCATTTT	CASGQSNQPQHF
TRBV5-1	TRBJ2-3	.	few	TGCGCCAGCAGCCCGGGGGTGACGGTGGATACGCAGTATTTT	CASSPGVTVDTQYF
TRBV15	TRBJ1-2	.	.	TGTGCCACCAGCGTCTCGGGGGAAGGCTACACCTTC	CATSVSGEGYTF
TRBV10-1	TRBJ2-7	TRBD1	.	TGCGCCAGCAGGAGAACGACTGGACAGGTTCCCTACGAGCAGTACTTC	CASRRTTGQVPYEQYF
TRBV7-2	TRBJ2-7	TRBD1	once	TGTGCCAGCAGCGTCGGACAGGTCCCCTACGAGCAGTACTTC	CASSVGQVPYEQYF
TRBV9	TRBJ2-2	TRBD1	.	TGTGCCAGCAGCGTGACAGGGGGGTTAGTCGGGGAGCTGTTTTTT	CASSVTGGLVGELFF
TRBV19	TRBJ2-7	TRBD2	few	TGTGCCAGTAGTAAGGCTAGCGGGGGGGACTCCTACGAGCAGTACTTC	CASSKASGGDSYEQYF
TRBV7-9	TRBJ1-1	.	.	TGTGCCAGCAGCTTTCAACAGGACACTGAAGCTTTCTTT	CASSFQQDTEAFF
TRBV18	TRBJ1-3	TRBD1	.	TGTGCCAGCTCACCGTCCGAGGGGGCCTCTGGAAACACCATATATTTT	CASSPSEGASGNTIYF
TRBV28	TRBJ2-7	TRBD2	.	TGTGCCAGCAGTTTGCCGGGGGGGAGAAGCTACGAGCAGTACTTC	CASSLPGGRSYEQYF
TRBV5-1	TRBJ2-5	TRBD2	.	TGCGCCAGCTCCGGACTAGGAGAAGAGACCCAGTACTTC	CASSGLGEETQYF
TRBV5-1	TRBJ1-2	.	.	TGCGCCAGCAGCTTCTCAGGGGCCGATGGCTACACCTTC	CASSFSGADGYTF
TRBV6-5	TRBJ2-7	TRBD1	.	TGTGCCAGCACCCCGGGACAGGGGTTTGGCGAGCAGTACTTC	CASTPGQGFGEQYF